This T cell receptor (beta chain) derives from a study of cytomegalovirus exposure and HLA in healthy donors. Study summary: From donors who were HLA-typed, an early data release held 80 million or so unique TCRs.

CDR1 is MDHEN and CDR2 is SYDVKM in the germline V gene. The CDR3 length is 16 residues. Losses at the gene ends were 1 base for V and 6 bases for J; bases not matched to a gene: 4. PCR primers comprised 60 Vbeta and 13 Jbeta primers. The table came from immunoSEQ multiplex PCR; TCRdb's copy has only in-frame clones and leaves some out. This sample yields approximately 150,000 clones, of which 80% to 90% are seen a single time; about 10% belongs to the top ten. This clonotype was obtained from a man aged 45 to 65 in good health and CMV-seropositive. The chain links TRBV28 to TRBJ2-3; 13 bases agree with TRBD2. Sequencing input: PBMCs. Written as DNA, the CDR3 is TGTGCCAGCAGTTTATCCCAGACTAGCGGGGGGGATACGCAGTATTTT. The encoded protein is CASSLSQTSGGDTQYF.